This T cell receptor (beta chain) derives from a study of cytomegalovirus exposure and HLA in healthy donors. In the PCR, 60 Vbeta and 13 Jbeta primers were used. Assay: immunoSEQ multiplex PCR; the TCRdb copy retains only in-frame clones and omits some. Of 95,000 to 100,000 clones listed, about 70% are singletons. Germline lookup yields CDR1 SGHVS and CDR2 FNYEAQ. With 2 bases clipped from V and 0 bases from J, the junction kept 6 bases outside the gene matches. This CDR3 has 18 amino acids. It was healthy bone marrow donors who served as donors. Sequencing was carried out using PBMCs. J is TRBJ2-2 and V is TRBV7-6; 10 bases align to TRBD1. The TCR comes from a woman aged 40-49 years in good health and CMV-seronegative. The CDR3 nucleotides read TGTGCCAGCAGCTTATGGGACAGGGGCCTCTCGAACACCGGGGAGCTGTTTTTT. This gives the protein CASSLWDRGLSNTGELFF. Supplemented by reference TRBV7-6 and TRBJ2-2, the full variable domain reads GAGVSQSPRYKVTKRGQDVALRCDPISGHVSLYWYRQALGQGPEFLTYFNYEAQQDKSGLPNDRFSAERPEGSISTLTIQRTEQRDSAMYRCASSLWDRGLSNTGELFFGEGSRLTVL.